This T cell receptor beta chain was obtained from a study of blood T cell repertoires in COVID-19. In the study overall: Acute and convalescent COVID-19 specimens originated in the United States, Italy and Spain.

Methods used by the authors: Reference gene primer amplification gave estimated nucleated cell counts. Assay: immunoSEQ multiplex PCR; the TCRdb copy retains only in-frame clones and omits some. The V and J calls and the clone size are those of that table, but D and trimming were determined from the DNA. In the table there are 200,000 to 300,000 clones, about four fifths of which are singletons. CDR1 and CDR2 (germline): MRHNA, SNTAGT. This CDR3 comprises 16 residues. V lost 8 bases and J lost 0; bases outside the gene matches: 8. The source of this sequence is a young man who had recovered from COVID-19. The source material was peripheral blood. The genes are TRBV6-4 and TRBJ2-1, with TRBD2 matching 9 bases. The CDR3: CASGPSGASSYNEQFF. CDR3 DNA: TGTGCCAGCGGGCCTAGCGGGGCCAGCTCCTACAATGAGCAGTTCTTC.